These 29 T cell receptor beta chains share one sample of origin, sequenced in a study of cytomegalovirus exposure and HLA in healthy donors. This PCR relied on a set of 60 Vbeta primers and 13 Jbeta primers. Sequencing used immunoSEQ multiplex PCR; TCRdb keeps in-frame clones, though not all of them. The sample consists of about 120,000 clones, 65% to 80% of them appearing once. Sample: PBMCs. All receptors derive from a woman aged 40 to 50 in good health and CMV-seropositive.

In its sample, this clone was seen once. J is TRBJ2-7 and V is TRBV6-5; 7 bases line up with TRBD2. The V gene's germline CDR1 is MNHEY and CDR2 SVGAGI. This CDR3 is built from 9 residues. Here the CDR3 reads CAAGYEQYF. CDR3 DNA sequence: TGTGCAGCGGGATACGAGCAGTACTTC.

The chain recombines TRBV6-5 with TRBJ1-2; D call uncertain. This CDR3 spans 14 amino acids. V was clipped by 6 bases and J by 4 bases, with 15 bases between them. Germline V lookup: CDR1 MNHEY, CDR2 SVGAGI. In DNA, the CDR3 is TGTGCCAGCAGCGCGGATCAAACCCTCTATGGCTACACCTTC. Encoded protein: CASSADQTLYGYTF.

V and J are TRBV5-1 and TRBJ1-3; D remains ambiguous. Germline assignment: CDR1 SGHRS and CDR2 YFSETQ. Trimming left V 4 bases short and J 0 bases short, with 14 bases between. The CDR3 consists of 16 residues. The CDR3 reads CASSTTSIRSGNTIYF. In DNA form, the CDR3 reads TGCGCCAGCAGCACAACCAGTATCCGCTCTGGAAACACCATATATTTT.

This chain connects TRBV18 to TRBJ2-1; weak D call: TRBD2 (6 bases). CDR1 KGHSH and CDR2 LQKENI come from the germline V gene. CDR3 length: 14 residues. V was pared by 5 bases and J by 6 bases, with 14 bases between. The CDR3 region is CASSTGGGANEQFF. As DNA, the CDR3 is TGTGCCAGCTCAACCGGGGGTGGGGCCAATGAGCAGTTCTTC.

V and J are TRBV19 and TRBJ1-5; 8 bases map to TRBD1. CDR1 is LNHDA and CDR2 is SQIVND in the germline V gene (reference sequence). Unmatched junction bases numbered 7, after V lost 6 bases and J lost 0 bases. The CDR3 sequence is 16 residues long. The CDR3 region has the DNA TGTGCCAGTAGCCCCGGACAGGGTGATAGCAATCAGCCCCAGCATTTT. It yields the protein CASSPGQGDSNQPQHF.

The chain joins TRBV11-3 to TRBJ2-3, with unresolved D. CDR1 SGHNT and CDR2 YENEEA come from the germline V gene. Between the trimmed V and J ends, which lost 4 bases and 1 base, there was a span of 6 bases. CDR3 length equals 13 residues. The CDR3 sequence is CASSSRGTDTQYF. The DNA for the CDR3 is TGTGCCAGCAGCTCCCGGGGCACAGATACGCAGTATTTT.

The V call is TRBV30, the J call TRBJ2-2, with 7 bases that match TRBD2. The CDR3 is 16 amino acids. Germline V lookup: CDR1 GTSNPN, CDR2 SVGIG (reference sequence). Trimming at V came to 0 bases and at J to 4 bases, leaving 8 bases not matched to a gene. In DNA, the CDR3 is TGTGCCTGGAGTGTTTTGGGAAGGGAGGGCACCGGGGAGCTGTTTTTT. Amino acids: CAWSVLGREGTGELFF.

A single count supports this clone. The CDR3 DNA follows: TGTGCCAGCAGCGTGGACACCTATGGCTACACCTTC. Translation gives CASSVDTYGYTF. The chain is built from TRBV9 and TRBJ1-2; D is perhaps TRBD1 (5 bases). Germline assignment: CDR1 SGDLS and CDR2 YYNGEE. The length of the CDR3 is 12 residues. The germline V and J ends were trimmed by 2 bases and 4 bases, with 6 bases remaining between them.

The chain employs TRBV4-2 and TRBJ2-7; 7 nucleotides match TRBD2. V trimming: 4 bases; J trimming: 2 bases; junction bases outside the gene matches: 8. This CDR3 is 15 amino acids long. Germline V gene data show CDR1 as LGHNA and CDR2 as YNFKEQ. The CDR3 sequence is CASSRAGGGAYEQYF. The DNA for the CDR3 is TGTGCCAGCAGCCGGGCCGGCGGGGGTGCCTACGAGCAGTACTTC.

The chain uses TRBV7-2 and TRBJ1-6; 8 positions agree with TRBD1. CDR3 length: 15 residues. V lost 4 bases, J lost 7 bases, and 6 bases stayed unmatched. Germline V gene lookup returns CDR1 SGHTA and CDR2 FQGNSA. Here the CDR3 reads CASSSWTGKNSPLHF. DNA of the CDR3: TGTGCCAGCAGCTCGTGGACAGGGAAAAATTCACCCCTCCACTTT.

The CDR3 DNA is TGTGCCAGCACCAAGGGGTGGAATTCACCCCTCCACTTT. This translates into CASTKGWNSPLHF. The chain combines TRBV9 with TRBJ1-6; tentative D call: TRBD1 (5 bases). Trimming took 6 bases from V and 7 from J, leaving 11 bases between them. CDR1 is SGDLS, CDR2 YYNGEE, per germline. The CDR3 contains 13 residues.

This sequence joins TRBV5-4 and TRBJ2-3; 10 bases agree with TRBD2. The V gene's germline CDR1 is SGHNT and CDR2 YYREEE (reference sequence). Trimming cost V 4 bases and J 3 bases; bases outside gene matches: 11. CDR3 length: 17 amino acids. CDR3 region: CASSLGGLAGGTDTQYF. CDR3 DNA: TGTGCCAGCAGCCTGGGGGGGTTAGCGGGGGGAACAGATACGCAGTATTTT.

CDR3 loop: CASSYAGKGAEQFF. In DNA form, the CDR3 reads TGTGCCAGCAGTTACGCAGGGAAGGGTGCTGAGCAGTTCTTC. The V call is TRBV6-5, the J call TRBJ2-1, with D tentatively TRBD1 (5 bases). CDR3 length: 14 residues. Trimming took off 2 bases at V and 9 bases at J, with 14 bases between the two ends. From germline, CDR1 is MNHEY and CDR2 SVGAGI.

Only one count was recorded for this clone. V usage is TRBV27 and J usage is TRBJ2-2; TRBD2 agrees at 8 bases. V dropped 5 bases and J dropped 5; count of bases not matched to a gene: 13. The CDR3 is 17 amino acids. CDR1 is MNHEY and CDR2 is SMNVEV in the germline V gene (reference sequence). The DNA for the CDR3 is TGTGCCAGCAGTCCCCACGTGGGCGGCGGGAGGACCGGGGAGCTGTTTTTT. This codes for CASSPHVGGGRTGELFF.

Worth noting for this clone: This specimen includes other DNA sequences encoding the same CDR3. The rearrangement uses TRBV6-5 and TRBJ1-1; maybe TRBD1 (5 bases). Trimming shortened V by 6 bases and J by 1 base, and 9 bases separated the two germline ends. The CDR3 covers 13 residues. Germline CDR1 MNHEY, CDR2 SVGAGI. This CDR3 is CASSRGGNTEAFF. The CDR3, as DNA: TGTGCCAGCAGCCGGGGGGGGAACACTGAAGCTTTCTTT.

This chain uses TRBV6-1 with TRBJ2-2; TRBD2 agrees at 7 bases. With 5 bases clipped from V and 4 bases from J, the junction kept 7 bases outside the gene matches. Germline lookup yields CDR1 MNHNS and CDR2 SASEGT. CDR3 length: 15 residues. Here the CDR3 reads CASSPSGTTTGELFF. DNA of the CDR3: TGTGCCAGCAGTCCGAGCGGGACGACCACCGGGGAGCTGTTTTTT.

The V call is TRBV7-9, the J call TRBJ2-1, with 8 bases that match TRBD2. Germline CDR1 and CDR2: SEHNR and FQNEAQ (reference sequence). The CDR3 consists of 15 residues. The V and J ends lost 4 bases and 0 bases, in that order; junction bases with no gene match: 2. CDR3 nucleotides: TGTGCCAGCAGCTCGACTAGCGACTCCTACAATGAGCAGTTCTTC. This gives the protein CASSSTSDSYNEQFF.

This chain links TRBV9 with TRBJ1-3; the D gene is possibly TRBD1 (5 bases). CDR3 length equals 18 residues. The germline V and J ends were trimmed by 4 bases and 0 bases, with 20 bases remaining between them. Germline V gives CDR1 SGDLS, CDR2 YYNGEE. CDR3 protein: CASSSQERQIRSGNTIYF. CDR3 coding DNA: TGTGCCAGCAGCTCCCAGGAAAGACAGATCCGCTCTGGAAACACCATATATTTT.

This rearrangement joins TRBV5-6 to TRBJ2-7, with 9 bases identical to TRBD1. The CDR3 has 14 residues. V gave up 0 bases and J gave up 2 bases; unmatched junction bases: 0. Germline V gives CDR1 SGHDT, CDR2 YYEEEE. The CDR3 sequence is CASSLGTGAYEQYF. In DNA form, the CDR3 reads TGTGCCAGCAGCTTGGGGACAGGGGCCTACGAGCAGTACTTC.

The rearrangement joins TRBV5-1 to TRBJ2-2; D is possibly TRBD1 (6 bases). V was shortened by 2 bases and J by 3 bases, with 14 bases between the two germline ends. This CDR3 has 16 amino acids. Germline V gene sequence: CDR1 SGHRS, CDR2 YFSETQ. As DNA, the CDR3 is TGCGCCAGCAGCTTATACGGGACACCCGACACCGGGGAGCTGTTTTTT. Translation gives CASSLYGTPDTGELFF.

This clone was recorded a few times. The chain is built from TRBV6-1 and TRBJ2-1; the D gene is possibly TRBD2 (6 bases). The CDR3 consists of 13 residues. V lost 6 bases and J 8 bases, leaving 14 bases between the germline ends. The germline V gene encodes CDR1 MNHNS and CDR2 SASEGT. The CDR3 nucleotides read TGTGCCAGCAGCCCGACTAGAAAGGATGAGCAGTTCTTC. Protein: CASSPTRKDEQFF.

The CDR3 spells CASSLTRNTEAFF. In nucleotides, the CDR3 is TGTGCCAGCAGCTTAACGCGGAACACTGAAGCTTTCTTT. The chain carries TRBV7-3 and TRBJ1-1; D is undetermined. The CDR3 is 13 amino acids. Germline V gives CDR1 SGHTA, CDR2 FQGTGA. Trimming stripped 0 bases from V and 1 base from J, with 3 bases between. Based on the CDR3 plus reference TRBV7-3 and TRBJ1-1, the full variable domain is GAGVSQTPSNKVTEKGKYVELRCDPISGHTALYWYRQSLGQGPEFLIYFQGTGAADDSGLPNDRFFAVRPEGSVSTLKIQRTERGDSAVYLCASSLTRNTEAFFGQGTRLTVV.

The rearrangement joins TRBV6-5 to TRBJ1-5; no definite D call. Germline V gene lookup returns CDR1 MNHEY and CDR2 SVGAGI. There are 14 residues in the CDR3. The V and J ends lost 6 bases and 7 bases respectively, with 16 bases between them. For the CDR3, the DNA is TGTGCCAGCAGCCCCCGAGCGGCCTACCAGCCCCAGCATTTT. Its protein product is CASSPRAAYQPQHF.

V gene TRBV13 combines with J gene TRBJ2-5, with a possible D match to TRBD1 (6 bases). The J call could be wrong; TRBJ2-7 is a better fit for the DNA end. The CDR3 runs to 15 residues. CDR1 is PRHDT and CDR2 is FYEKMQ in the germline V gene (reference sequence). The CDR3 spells CASSLGLQGPYEQYF. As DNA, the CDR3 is TGTGCCAGCAGCTTAGGCCTACAGGGTCCCTACGAGCAGTACTTC.

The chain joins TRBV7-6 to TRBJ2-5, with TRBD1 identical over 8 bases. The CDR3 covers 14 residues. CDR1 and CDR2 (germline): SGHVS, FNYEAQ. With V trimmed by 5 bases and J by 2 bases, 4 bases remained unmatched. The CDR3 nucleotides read TGTGCCAGCAGCCAGGACAGGGCACAAGAGACCCAGTACTTC. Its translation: CASSQDRAQETQYF.

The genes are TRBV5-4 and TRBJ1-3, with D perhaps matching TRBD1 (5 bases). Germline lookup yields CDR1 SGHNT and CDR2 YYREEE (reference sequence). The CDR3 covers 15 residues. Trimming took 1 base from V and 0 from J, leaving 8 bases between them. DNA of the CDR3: TGTGCCAGCAGCTTGTGGGGCGGCTCTGGAAACACCATATATTTT. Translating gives CASSLWGGSGNTIYF.

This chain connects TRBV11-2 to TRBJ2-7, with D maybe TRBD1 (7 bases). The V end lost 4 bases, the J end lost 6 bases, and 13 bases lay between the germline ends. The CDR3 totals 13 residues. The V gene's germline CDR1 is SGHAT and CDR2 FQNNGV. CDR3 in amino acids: CASSSHRGGEQYF. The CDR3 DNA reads TGTGCCAGCAGCTCCCACAGGGGAGGCGAGCAGTACTTC.

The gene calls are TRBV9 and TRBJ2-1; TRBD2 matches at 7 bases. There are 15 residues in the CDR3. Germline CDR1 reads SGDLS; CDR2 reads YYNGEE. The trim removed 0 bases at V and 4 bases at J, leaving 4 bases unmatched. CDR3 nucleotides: TGTGCCAGCAGCGTAGATCGGGGGGAGTACAATGAGCAGTTCTTC. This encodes CASSVDRGEYNEQFF.

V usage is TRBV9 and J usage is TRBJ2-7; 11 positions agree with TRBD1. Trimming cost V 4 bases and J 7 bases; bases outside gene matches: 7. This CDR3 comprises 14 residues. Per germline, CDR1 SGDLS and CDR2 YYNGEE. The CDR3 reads CASSRGQGAREQYF. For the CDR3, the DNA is TGTGCCAGCAGCCGAGGACAGGGGGCGCGTGAGCAGTACTTC.